The following is a T cell receptor (beta chain) sequence with its context. Germline V gene data show CDR1 as DFQATT and CDR2 as SNEGSKA (reference sequence). CDR3 length: 15 residues. Trimming removed 3 bases at V and 7 bases at J, with 22 bases between. How the authors handled the data: It was from reference gene primer amplification that nucleated cell counts were estimated. Only in-frame clones appear in the TCRdb table, and some are missing; sequencing was by immunoSEQ multiplex PCR. V and J calls and clone size are copied from that table; D and trimming were computed from the DNA. The table includes 85,000 or so clones, nearly 95% detected once. These data come from a study of blood T cell repertoires in COVID-19.

What was sequenced was peripheral blood. The chain uses TRBV20-1 and TRBJ2-7, with D perhaps matching TRBD1 (6 bases). The sequence was collected from a human donor with active COVID-19. The donor label of this sample is uncertain. The CDR3 region is CSASNRSHRVGEQYF. In nucleotides, the CDR3 is TGCAGTGCTAGTAATCGTTCCCACAGGGTCGGGGAGCAGTACTTC.